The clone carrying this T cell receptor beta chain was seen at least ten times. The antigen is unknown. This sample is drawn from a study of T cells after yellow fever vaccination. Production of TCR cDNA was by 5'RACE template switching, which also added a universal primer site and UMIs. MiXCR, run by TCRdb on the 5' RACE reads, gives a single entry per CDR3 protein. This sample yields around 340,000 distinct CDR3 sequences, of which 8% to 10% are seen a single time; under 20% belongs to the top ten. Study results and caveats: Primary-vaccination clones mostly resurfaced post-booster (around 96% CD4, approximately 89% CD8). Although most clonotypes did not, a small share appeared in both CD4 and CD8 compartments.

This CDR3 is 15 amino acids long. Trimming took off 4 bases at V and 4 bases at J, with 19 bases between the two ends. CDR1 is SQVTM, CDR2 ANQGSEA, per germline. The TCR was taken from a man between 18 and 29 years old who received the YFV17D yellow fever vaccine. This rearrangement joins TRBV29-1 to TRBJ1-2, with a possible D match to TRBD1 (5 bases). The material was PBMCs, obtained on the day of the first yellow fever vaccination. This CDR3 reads CSVGLKGVTVYGYTF. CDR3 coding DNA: TGCAGCGTTGGCCTCAAAGGTGTGACAGTCTATGGCTACACCTTC.